This TCR beta chain derives from a study of tumor-infiltrating lymphocytes in primary liver carcinoma. On this clonotype itself: Given a much more abundant clone one base away, this may be a read error.

Unsorted bulk tissue, about 19-32 mg of it, served as the source for co-extraction of RNA and DNA. Production of TCR beta cDNA used around 500 ng total RNA together with a constant-region primer. Slightly modified ARM-PCR, run as three nested multiplex PCR rounds, produced the TCR beta libraries. Researchers ran the first two PCR rounds for around 10 cycles each with TRBV1-TRBV30 forward primers and a C-beta reverse primer. Each CDR3 protein is one row after TCRdb ran MiXCR on the multiplex PCR reads. The sample consists of 75,000 to 80,000 distinct CDR3 sequences, 69% of them appearing once. CDR1 is SGHRS and CDR2 is YFSETQ in the germline V gene. There are 16 residues in the CDR3. J gave up 8 bases and V 4 bases, and 16 bases lay outside the gene matches.

The sequencing input was tumor-adjacent normal liver tissue. The TCR comes from a man in his forties with primary liver carcinoma and hepatitis B virus infection. The rearrangement links TRBV5-1 to TRBJ2-3; 7 bases map to TRBD2. DNA for the CDR3: TGCGCCAGCAGCACCCTCGGGGCGGGAGAAGCAGGTACGCAGTATTTT. This encodes CASSTLGAGEAGTQYF.